This T cell receptor (beta chain) was obtained from a study of OX40 agonist ivuxolimab in advanced cancers. Study background: Patients undergoing dose escalation presented with hepatocellular carcinoma, melanoma, renal cell or head and neck cancer. Under the entry rules, prior anti-PD-1, anti-PD-L1 or anti-CTLA-4 therapy was allowed, and approximately 36% had some. Study findings and constraints: Determination of antigen specificity was not performed for the expanded peripheral T cells.

Germline values: CDR1 LNHDA, CDR2 SQIVND (reference sequence). This CDR3 contains 18 residues. The V and J ends lost 4 bases and 2 bases, in that order; junction bases with no gene match: 10. The assay was immunoSEQ multiplex PCR, and TCRdb's table has in-frame clones only and misses some. The repertoire consists of tens of thousands of clones, with about 90% occurring once and the leading ten covering around 4.2%. With respect to this clone: Antigen: not known.

This sequence originates from an adult with an advanced solid tumor such as melanoma, head and neck, liver or kidney cancer. The rearrangement joins TRBV19 to TRBJ2-5; 13 bases are shared with TRBD2. The sample here was CD4+ or CD8+ T cells sorted from blood, taken in a trial of the OX40 agonist ivuxolimab. CDR3 region: CASSTLPGLAGLQETQYF. Written as DNA, the CDR3 is TGTGCCAGTAGTACACTTCCGGGACTAGCGGGGTTACAAGAGACCCAGTACTTC.